These T cell receptor beta chains were read from a single sample in a study of type 1 regulatory T cells. Their specific antigens are unknown. Each CDR3 protein gets one entry after TCRdb re-called the reads with MiXCR. This sample has around 65,000 distinct CDR3 sequences; around 49% occur once, and the top ten carry around 2.1%. Source material: cultured non-Tr1 T cells, either the whole culture or a sorted T cell fraction (not recorded which). The source is a human donor in good health. The CDR3 runs from the conserved cysteine through the conserved F or W. The order of the fields is CDR3 DNA, CDR3 protein, J gene, D gene, V gene, clone size. The D gene is left open where the match is weak. Clone size is shown for a subset of rows, as once, few, many or a class of expanded clone.

DNA: TGCAGTGGCCGGGGTAGCAACACCGGGGAGCTGTTTTTT
CDR3: CSGRGSNTGELFF
J: TRBJ2-2
D: .
V: TRBV20-1
size: .

DNA: TGCAGTGCCGCCCCCGTAGCGGGGGGGTCCTACGAGCAGTACTTC
CDR3: CSAAPVAGGSYEQYF
J: TRBJ2-7
D: TRBD2
V: TRBV20-1
size: .

DNA: TGCAGCGTTGTCCCCCAGGCGGGGAGGTGGGAGCAGTACTTC
CDR3: CSVVPQAGRWEQYF
J: TRBJ2-7
D: .
V: TRBV29-1
size: .

DNA: TGTGCCAGCAGCAAGGGGGGTGGGCGGATTCCGAATGAGCAGTTCTTC
CDR3: CASSKGGGRIPNEQFF
J: TRBJ2-1
D: .
V: TRBV7-2
size: .

DNA: TGTGCCAGCAGCCAAGCGGGCTCCTCGGGAGAGACCCAGTACTTC
CDR3: CASSQAGSSGETQYF
J: TRBJ2-5
D: .
V: TRBV3-1
size: .

DNA: TGTGCCAGCTCACCTAAGGACGCACGATTTGCGGATACGCAGTATTTT
CDR3: CASSPKDARFADTQYF
J: TRBJ2-3
D: .
V: TRBV18
size: .

DNA: TGCAGTGCTAGAGATCCGCTAGCGGGGATTAGCACAGATACGCAGTATTTT
CDR3: CSARDPLAGISTDTQYF
J: TRBJ2-3
D: TRBD2
V: TRBV20-1
size: .

DNA: TGTGCCAGCAGCTCCTCCCCGGGACAGGGCCTAAATCAGCCCCAGCATTTT
CDR3: CASSSSPGQGLNQPQHF
J: TRBJ1-5
D: TRBD1
V: TRBV5-5
size: .

DNA: TGTGCCACCAGCAATATCAGACAGGGTAGGCAGTATTTT
CDR3: CATSNIRQGRQYF
J: TRBJ2-3
D: TRBD1
V: TRBV15
size: .

DNA: TGTGCCAGCAGCAGCCGACAGGGGGGCACTGAAGCTTTCTTT
CDR3: CASSSRQGGTEAFF
J: TRBJ1-1
D: TRBD1
V: TRBV7-2
size: few

DNA: TGTGCCAGCGGAGGACAGGGGAACTCTGGAAACACCATATATTTT
CDR3: CASGGQGNSGNTIYF
J: TRBJ1-3
D: TRBD1
V: TRBV2
size: .

DNA: TGTGCCAGCAGTTACTACAGGGGGCGAGGTACGCAGTATTTT
CDR3: CASSYYRGRGTQYF
J: TRBJ2-3
D: TRBD1
V: TRBV28
size: once

DNA: TGTGCCAGCAGCCCTGCCGACTCTCTAAGGGAGCAGTTCTTC
CDR3: CASSPADSLREQFF
J: TRBJ2-1
D: .
V: TRBV11-2
size: .

DNA: TGTGCCAGCAGCGTGGGCCCCGGGACAGGGGAAAACATTCAGTACTTC
CDR3: CASSVGPGTGENIQYF
J: TRBJ2-4
D: TRBD1
V: TRBV9
size: .

DNA: TGTGCCAGCAGTGAAGGACTAGCGGGGGGCGATGAGCAGTTCTTC
CDR3: CASSEGLAGGDEQFF
J: TRBJ2-1
D: TRBD2
V: TRBV12-3/TRBV12-4
size: .

DNA: TGTGCCAGCCGCATGGGGGGGGTAAACAATGAGCAGTTCTTC
CDR3: CASRMGGVNNEQFF
J: TRBJ2-1
D: TRBD2
V: TRBV6-2/TRBV6-3
size: .

DNA: TGTGCCAGCTCACCCAGGGACAGCTCCTACGAGCAGTACTTC
CDR3: CASSPRDSSYEQYF
J: TRBJ2-7
D: TRBD1
V: TRBV18
size: few

DNA: TGTGCCAGCAGCCCCCAAAGCCCCGGGGCGGAGACCCAGTACTTC
CDR3: CASSPQSPGAETQYF
J: TRBJ2-5
D: .
V: TRBV7-9
size: .

DNA: TGTGCCAGCAGTGTTGAGGGGGTTGACGAGCAGTACTTC
CDR3: CASSVEGVDEQYF
J: TRBJ2-7
D: .
V: TRBV2
size: .

DNA: TGCAGCGTCTGGGACAGGGGAAAAGAGACCCAGTACTTC
CDR3: CSVWDRGKETQYF
J: TRBJ2-5
D: TRBD1
V: TRBV29-1
size: .

DNA: TGCAGTGCTAGGGGCCAGGGGGTAACTGGAAACACCATATATTTT
CDR3: CSARGQGVTGNTIYF
J: TRBJ1-3
D: TRBD1
V: TRBV20-1
size: .

DNA: TGCGCCAGCAGCTCGACAGGGGGTTATGGCTACACCTTC
CDR3: CASSSTGGYGYTF
J: TRBJ1-2
D: TRBD1
V: TRBV5-1
size: .

DNA: TGTGTTTTGAGGCGGAGCAAGTTCTTC
CDR3: CVLRRSKFF
J: TRBJ2-1
D: .
V: TRBV28
size: few

DNA: TGCAGTGCAAATAAACAGGGGAGCTCCTATAATTCACCCCTCCACTTT
CDR3: CSANKQGSSYNSPLHF
J: TRBJ1-6
D: TRBD1
V: TRBV20-1
size: few

DNA: TGCGCCAGCAGCCAAGATGAGGGGGGCGTCAGGAATGAGCAGTTCTTC
CDR3: CASSQDEGGVRNEQFF
J: TRBJ2-1
D: .
V: TRBV4-3
size: few

DNA: TGCAGTGCTAGAGATCCCCTAGCGGGGGCCTCCTACAATGAGCAGTTCTTC
CDR3: CSARDPLAGASYNEQFF
J: TRBJ2-1
D: TRBD2
V: TRBV20-1
size: many

DNA: TGTGCCAGCAGCCAACTTGAAACCATGGATACGCAGTATTTT
CDR3: CASSQLETMDTQYF
J: TRBJ2-3
D: .
V: TRBV14
size: .

DNA: TGCGCCAGCAGCTTGGGCGGTGGATCGGGGGCCTCCTACAATGAGCAGTTCTTC
CDR3: CASSLGGGSGASYNEQFF
J: TRBJ2-1
D: .
V: TRBV5-1
size: .

DNA: TGTGCCAGCAGCCCAACCGCGCAGGACCGTGGTGGCTACACCTTC
CDR3: CASSPTAQDRGGYTF
J: TRBJ1-2
D: .
V: TRBV7-2
size: .

DNA: TGTGCCAGCACTTTTGGGCCTTACTATGGCTACACCTTC
CDR3: CASTFGPYYGYTF
J: TRBJ1-2
D: .
V: TRBV12-3/TRBV12-4
size: .

DNA: TGCAGCGTCGTGAGGACTGGTGAGCAGTTCTTC
CDR3: CSVVRTGEQFF
J: TRBJ2-1
D: .
V: TRBV29-1
size: medium-sized

DNA: TGTGCCAGCAGCCTACGGGACCACATGGGGGAGCAGTACTTC
CDR3: CASSLRDHMGEQYF
J: TRBJ2-7
D: .
V: TRBV3-1
size: once

DNA: TGCGCCAGCAGCCCCGAGGGGTCTAATGAAAAACTGTTTTTT
CDR3: CASSPEGSNEKLFF
J: TRBJ1-4
D: .
V: TRBV5-1
size: few

DNA: TGTGCCAGTAGTATGCAGAGGAACACTGAAGCTTTCTTT
CDR3: CASSMQRNTEAFF
J: TRBJ1-1
D: .
V: TRBV19
size: .

DNA: TGCGCCAGCAGCCCGGGACAACCGAACACTGAAGCTTTCTTT
CDR3: CASSPGQPNTEAFF
J: TRBJ1-1
D: .
V: TRBV5-1
size: few

DNA: TGTGCCAGCAGCTTAGGACGGGGGCCAAGCAGAGAGACCCAGTACTTC
CDR3: CASSLGRGPSRETQYF
J: TRBJ2-5
D: .
V: TRBV7-2
size: many

DNA: TGCGCCAGCAGCTTTTCCGTGAACACCTACGAGCAGTACTTC
CDR3: CASSFSVNTYEQYF
J: TRBJ2-7
D: .
V: TRBV5-1
size: once

DNA: TGTGCCAGCTTGACCTTTCAAGAGACCCAGTACTTC
CDR3: CASLTFQETQYF
J: TRBJ2-5
D: .
V: TRBV28
size: few

DNA: TGTGCTAGTGGGCCCGGGGTGTTGGGGACACCTGAAGCTTTCTTT
CDR3: CASGPGVLGTPEAFF
J: TRBJ1-1
D: .
V: TRBV12-5
size: .

DNA: TGTGCCATCAGTGCCCAGCGGGGGGGCACAGATACGCAGTATTTT
CDR3: CAISAQRGGTDTQYF
J: TRBJ2-3
D: TRBD2
V: TRBV10-3
size: .

DNA: TGTGCCAGCAGCCCCCTCTTAGGCTTGCCCGGGGAGCTGTTTTTT
CDR3: CASSPLLGLPGELFF
J: TRBJ2-2
D: .
V: TRBV7-9
size: .

DNA: TGCAGTGCCCAGGTGCAGAGTAATTCACCCCTCCACTTT
CDR3: CSAQVQSNSPLHF
J: TRBJ1-6
D: .
V: TRBV20-1
size: .